This is a list of T cell receptor beta chains from one sample in a study of blood T cell repertoires in COVID-19. TCRdb's copy holds only in-frame clones and misses some; the assay was immunoSEQ multiplex PCR. The table has roughly 220,000 clones, 84% seen once. Sample: peripheral blood. These receptor sequences come from a man aged 30 to 39 with active or convalescent COVID-19. CDR3s include the opening cysteine and the closing phenylalanine or tryptophan. The order of the fields is D gene, clone size, V gene, J gene, CDR3 DNA, CDR3 protein. A D gene is named only where the DNA matches it firmly. Not every row has a clone size; where given, it reads once, few, many or a size class.

NA	NA	TRBV29-1	TRBJ2-7	TGCAGCGTTGAAGAAGGCAGGGGATCCTACGAGCAGTACTTC	CSVEEGRGSYEQYF
NA	once	TRBV9	TRBJ2-1	TGTGCCAGCAGCGTAGGAGGTTCCTACAATGAGCAGTTCTTC	CASSVGGSYNEQFF
NA	NA	TRBV11-3	TRBJ2-1	TGTGCCAGCAGCTTAGGTCTCCGGGGGACCAGTATCAATGAGCAGTTCTTC	CASSLGLRGTSINEQFF
NA	NA	TRBV27	TRBJ2-3	TGTGCCAGCGCGTCTAGCACAGATACGCAGTATTTT	CASASSTDTQYF
TRBD2	NA	TRBV28	TRBJ2-4	TGTGCCAGCAGTGTGACTAGCGGGGGAAACATTCAGTACTTC	CASSVTSGGNIQYF
NA	NA	TRBV6-5	TRBJ1-5	TGTGCCACGGCCGTGGGCCTCAATCAGCCCCAGCATTTT	CATAVGLNQPQHF
NA	NA	TRBV7-9	TRBJ1-2	TGTGCCAGCAGCTTAGCGGGGCTTGAGGGCTACACCTTC	CASSLAGLEGYTF
NA	NA	TRBV15	TRBJ1-1	TGTGCCACCAGCAGGGACAGTCCCACTGAAGCTTTCTTT	CATSRDSPTEAFF
TRBD1	NA	TRBV7-2	TRBJ2-1	TGTGCCAGCAGCCCTAGGGACAGACCCGACAATGAGCAGTTCTTC	CASSPRDRPDNEQFF
TRBD1	NA	TRBV6-5	TRBJ1-3	TGTGCCAGCACCCGGGGGACAGAAGGAAACACCATATATTTT	CASTRGTEGNTIYF
TRBD2	NA	TRBV7-2	TRBJ2-5	TGTGCCAGCAGCTCTCAAAGACCGGGACTAGCGGGAGAGACCCAGTACTTC	CASSSQRPGLAGETQYF
NA	NA	TRBV6-6	TRBJ2-1	TGTGCCAGCAGTTTCCCGGGGGAGCAGTTCTTC	CASSFPGEQFF
NA	once	TRBV11-2	TRBJ1-3	TGTGCCAGCAGCTCCCCTCCTGGAAACACCATATATTTT	CASSSPPGNTIYF
NA	NA	TRBV30	TRBJ1-1	TGTGCCTGGAGTGTAGGGAGGGGACCCCCGGGAGCTTTCTTT	CAWSVGRGPPGAFF
NA	NA	TRBV15	TRBJ1-5	TGTGCCACCAGCACGACAGGTTCCCCCCGTCCTTGGGGCAATCAGCCCCAGCATTTT	CATSTTGSPRPWGNQPQHF
NA	NA	TRBV18	TRBJ1-6	TGTGCCAGCTCACCGACCAGGTCGAATTCACCCCTCCACTTT	CASSPTRSNSPLHF
NA	few	TRBV7-2	TRBJ2-7	TGTGCCAGCAGCTATACAGGGTCGGGTAGGGAGCAGTACTTC	CASSYTGSGREQYF
TRBD1	NA	TRBV7-6	TRBJ2-3	TGTGCCAGCAGCACCCCCGACAGGGGCTCGACGGGGGATACGCAGTATTTT	CASSTPDRGSTGDTQYF
NA	few	TRBV21-1	TRBJ1-4	TGTGCCAGCTCACGGGGAACAAGAAAAAAACTGTTTTTT	CASSRGTRKKLFF
NA	NA	TRBV7-2	TRBJ2-5	TGTGCCAGCAGCTTAGGGGCAGGGAGGACGGAGACCCAGTACTTC	CASSLGAGRTETQYF
TRBD2	NA	TRBV11-2	TRBJ2-1	TGTGCCAGCAGCCTACCTAGCGGGAGTTACAATGAGCAGTTCTTC	CASSLPSGSYNEQFF
NA	NA	TRBV6-5	TRBJ1-5	TGTGCCAGCAGGACCGATGGGACAAGTAATCAGCCCCAGCATTTT	CASRTDGTSNQPQHF
NA	NA	TRBV4-1	TRBJ1-1	TGCGCCAGCAGCCAAGGAGATTATGACCCGGGGAACACTGAAGCTTTCTTT	CASSQGDYDPGNTEAFF
NA	NA	TRBV18	TRBJ1-2	TGTGCCAGCCGGGACACCGCCGAGGGCTACACCTTC	CASRDTAEGYTF
TRBD1	NA	TRBV13	TRBJ1-1	TGTGCCAGCAGCGAGGGGGCGAGCACTGAAGCTTTCTTT	CASSEGASTEAFF
NA	NA	TRBV4-3	TRBJ2-5	TGCGCCAGCAGCCAGCTTGCGGGGGAGACCCAGTACTTC	CASSQLAGETQYF
NA	NA	TRBV19	TRBJ1-1	TGTGCCAGTACCCCTGACCCGGAGAGTACTGAAGCTTTCTTT	CASTPDPESTEAFF
NA	NA	TRBV19	TRBJ1-5	TGTGCCAGTAGTATTTCCCCCTCTACAGGTCAGCCCCAGCATTTT	CASSISPSTGQPQHF
NA	NA	TRBV28	TRBJ2-7	TGTGCCAGCAGATCCAGTCGAACCTACGAGCAGTACTTC	CASRSSRTYEQYF
TRBD2	NA	TRBV7-2	TRBJ2-3	TGTGCCAGCAGCTTAGTCCCAGCGGGAAGCACAGATACGCAGTATTTT	CASSLVPAGSTDTQYF
NA	NA	TRBV12-2	TRBJ1-2	TGTGCAAGTCGCTTAGCGCGCAGGGCTGACTGG	CASRLARRADW
NA	NA	TRBV29-1	TRBJ1-6	TGCAGCGTTGAAGCAGGGGATGGCTCACCCCTCCACTTT	CSVEAGDGSPLHF
NA	NA	TRBV7-3	TRBJ2-3	TGTGCCAGCAGCTTACGGTTAGCTCCCACAGATACGCAGTATTTT	CASSLRLAPTDTQYF
NA	NA	TRBV5-1	TRBJ2-1	TGCGCCAGCAGACCATTACAGTACAATGAGCAGTTCTTC	CASRPLQYNEQFF
TRBD1	NA	TRBV2	TRBJ1-1	TGTGCCAGCAGGGTTGGACAGGCTGAAGCTTTCTTT	CASRVGQAEAFF
TRBD1	NA	TRBV5-4	TRBJ1-6	TGTGCCAGCAGCACCGGGACAGCCAATAATTCACCCCTCCACTTT	CASSTGTANNSPLHF
TRBD2	NA	TRBV7-2	TRBJ2-5	TGTGCCAGCAGCGTCGGGGGTGCGGGACTAGCGAGGGAGACCCAGTACTTC	CASSVGGAGLARETQYF
TRBD2	NA	TRBV19	TRBJ2-1	TGTGCCAGTAAAGGGTCGGCTAGCGGGACCGAGCAGTTCTTC	CASKGSASGTEQFF
TRBD2	NA	TRBV2	TRBJ2-7	TGTGCCAGCGGCGGGAGGAACTACTACGAGCAGTACTTC	CASGGRNYYEQYF
NA	NA	TRBV5-4	TRBJ1-3	TGTGCCAGCAGCTTGGCGCAGAATGGGAGGAACACCATATATTTT	CASSLAQNGRNTIYF
NA	NA	TRBV7-2	TRBJ2-2	TGTGCCAGCAGCTTATCCCCTGGGCTATCAGGAGGCGGGGAGCTGTTTTTT	CASSLSPGLSGGGELFF
TRBD1	NA	TRBV6-5	TRBJ1-2	TGTGCCAGCAAGGTGACAGGGGTAGCTAACTATGGCTACACCTTC	CASKVTGVANYGYTF
TRBD2	NA	TRBV7-2	TRBJ2-7	TGTGCCAGCAGCTTAGCGAGGACTAGCCTCCACGAGCAGTACTTC	CASSLARTSLHEQYF
NA	few	TRBV29-1	TRBJ1-2	TGCAGCGTTGAACTGGCAATCTATGGCTACACCTTC	CSVELAIYGYTF
NA	NA	TRBV4-3	TRBJ2-3	TGCGCCAGCAGGGCGGGGATGACTAGCACAGATACGCAGTATTTT	CASRAGMTSTDTQYF
TRBD2	NA	TRBV3-1/TRBV3-2	TRBJ2-7	TGTGCCAGCAGCCAAGAAAGCCCGACTAGCGGGGGCGACTACGAGCAGTACTTC	CASSQESPTSGGDYEQYF
NA	NA	TRBV29-1	TRBJ1-3	TGCAGCGTCGCCAAAGGGACTGAGGGAAACACCATATATTTT	CSVAKGTEGNTIYF
TRBD2	NA	TRBV4-3	TRBJ2-1	TGCGCCAGCAGCCAAGGGACTAGCGGGGGCAATGAGCAGTTCTTC	CASSQGTSGGNEQFF
NA	NA	TRBV18	TRBJ2-2	TGTGCCAGCTCACCGGACTACACCGGGGAGCTGTTTTTT	CASSPDYTGELFF
NA	NA	TRBV11-3	TRBJ1-3	TGTGCCAGCAGCCCCCCCCCGGGGACTAAAAGAGGCACCATATATTTT	CASSPPPGTKRGTIYF
NA	few	TRBV6-5	TRBJ2-7	TGTGCCAGCAGTTCCTCTCAGGGGCTATCCTACGAGCAGTACTTC	CASSSSQGLSYEQYF
NA	NA	TRBV6-4	TRBJ2-3	TGTGCCAGCAGTGACTCGGTCGGTACGCAGTATTTT	CASSDSVGTQYF
NA	few	TRBV7-9	TRBJ1-1	TGTGCCAGCAGCTTAGTAGAGGGCACTGAAGCTTTCTTT	CASSLVEGTEAFF